This T cell receptor beta chain stems from a study of blood T cell repertoires in COVID-19. This table comes from immunoSEQ multiplex PCR, and its TCRdb copy is limited to in-frame clones, with some not included. In the table there are some 210,000 clones, approximately 91% of which are singletons. The V end was cut by 6 bases, the J end by 1 base, with 10 bases between. The CDR3 runs to 14 residues. Germline values: CDR1 LNHDA, CDR2 SQIVND (reference sequence). The clonotype was recovered from a middle-aged woman with acute or convalescent COVID-19. The rearrangement joins TRBV19 to TRBJ1-3; a weak D match, TRBD1 (6 bases). The sequenced sample consisted of peripheral blood. The CDR3 reads CASRQDRSGNTIYF. DNA of the CDR3: TGTGCCAGTAGACAGGACAGATCTGGAAACACCATATATTTT.